A selection of T cell receptor beta chains follows, all from one sample in a study of control samples from healthy donors and cancer patients. The assay was immunoSEQ multiplex PCR, and TCRdb's table has in-frame clones only and misses some. The table lists 85,000 to 95,000 clones, roughly 78% of them singletons, with approximately 9.4% in the top ten. Input material: blood. The receptors come from a woman aged 60-70 years in good health. Both conserved end residues are part of each CDR3. Each record gives: V gene, J gene, CDR3 protein.

>TRBV6-5|TRBJ2-7
CASSYGQGAYEQYF
>TRBV5-1|TRBJ1-1
CASSLGQGAISTEAFF
>TRBV6-1|TRBJ1-4
CASSELGEKLFF
>TRBV6-5|TRBJ2-7
CASSSSLSRGYEQYF
>TRBV4-2|TRBJ2-3
CASSQEGSGGADTQYF
>TRBV10-3|TRBJ2-1
CAISESPGLNNWQFF
>TRBV5-4|TRBJ2-1
CASSDGDRGYNEQFF
>TRBV29-1|TRBJ1-3
CSGQVSHGNTIYF
>TRBV10-1|TRBJ2-3
CASRGDAADTQYF
>TRBV18|TRBJ1-6
CASSPNQGPNSPLHF
>TRBV25-1|TRBJ2-7
CASSPQGGSREQYF
>TRBV19|TRBJ2-1
CASTVVVGAEQFF
>TRBV18|TRBJ2-7
CASSPKGFPIREQYF
>TRBV7-9|TRBJ2-1
CASSLISNEQFF
>TRBV19|TRBJ1-2
CASRPSAGYGYTF
>TRBV5-1|TRBJ2-7
CASSLAGSSYEQYF
>TRBV2|TRBJ2-3
CASIPGGGTDTQYF
>TRBV11-2|TRBJ2-1
CASSPVSGYEQFF
>TRBV3-1/TRBV3-2|TRBJ1-2
CASSQDPDRLYGYTF
>TRBV2|TRBJ2-7
CASSTSGISYEQYF
>TRBV11-2|TRBJ2-1
CASSILAQSYNEQFF
>TRBV2|TRBJ2-7
CASSGGTVLYEQYF
>TRBV5-1|TRBJ2-3
CASSPGTSGVNTDTQYF
>TRBV18|TRBJ2-5
CASSRLPYQETQYF
>TRBV12-3/TRBV12-4|TRBJ2-7
CASSFGTTYEQYF
>TRBV2|TRBJ1-5
CASSVGGGQPQHF
>TRBV7-2|TRBJ1-5
CASSPDRPNQPQHF
>TRBV18|TRBJ2-1
CASSPRSSYNEQFF
>TRBV27|TRBJ1-1
CASSASWASNTEAFF
>TRBV10-2|TRBJ1-2
CASSEARVFDRFIGYTF
>TRBV7-6|TRBJ2-6
CASSSGPPTSSGANVLTF
>TRBV2|TRBJ1-1
CASSVQGNTEAFF
>TRBV9|TRBJ2-3
CASSVETAGATTDTQYF
>TRBV7-2|TRBJ2-7
CASSSLAEQYF
>TRBV6-1|TRBJ1-5
CASSDQGGQPQHF
>TRBV6-5|TRBJ2-7
CASRILSYEQYF
>TRBV13|TRBJ2-7
CASSALGQGNYEQYF
>TRBV7-9|TRBJ1-1
CASSLVGTGRMNTEAFF
>TRBV19|TRBJ1-1
CASSIGGVDTEAFF
>TRBV28|TRBJ1-5
CASSLVQVSNQPQHF